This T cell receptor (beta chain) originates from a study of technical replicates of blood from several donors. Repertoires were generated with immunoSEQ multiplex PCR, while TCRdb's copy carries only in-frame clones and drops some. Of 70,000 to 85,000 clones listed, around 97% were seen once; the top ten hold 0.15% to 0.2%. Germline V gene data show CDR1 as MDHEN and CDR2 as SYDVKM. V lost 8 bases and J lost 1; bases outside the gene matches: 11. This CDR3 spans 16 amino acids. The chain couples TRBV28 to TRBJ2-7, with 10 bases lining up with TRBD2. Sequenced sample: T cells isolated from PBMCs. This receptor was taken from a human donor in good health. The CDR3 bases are TGTGCCAGCGTGGCCCCGGGACTAGCGCTATCCTACGAGCAGTACTTC. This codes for CASVAPGLALSYEQYF.